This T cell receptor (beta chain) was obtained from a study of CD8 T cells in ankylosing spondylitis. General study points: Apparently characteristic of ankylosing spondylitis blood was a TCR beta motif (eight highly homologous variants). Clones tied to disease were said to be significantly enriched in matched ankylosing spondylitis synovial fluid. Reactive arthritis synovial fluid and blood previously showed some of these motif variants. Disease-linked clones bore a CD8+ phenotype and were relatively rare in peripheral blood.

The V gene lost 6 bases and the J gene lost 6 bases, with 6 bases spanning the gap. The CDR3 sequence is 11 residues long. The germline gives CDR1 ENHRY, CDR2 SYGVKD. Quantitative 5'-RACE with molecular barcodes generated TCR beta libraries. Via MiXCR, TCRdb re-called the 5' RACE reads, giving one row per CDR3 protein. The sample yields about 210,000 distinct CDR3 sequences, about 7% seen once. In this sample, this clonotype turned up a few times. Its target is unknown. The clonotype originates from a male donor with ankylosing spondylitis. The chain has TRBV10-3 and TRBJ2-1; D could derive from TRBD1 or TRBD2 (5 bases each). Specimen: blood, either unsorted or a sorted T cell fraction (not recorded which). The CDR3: CAIRGTNEQFF. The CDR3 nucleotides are TGTGCCATCAGGGGGACCAATGAGCAGTTCTTC.